Below, 11 T cell receptor beta chains from the same sample are listed, as sequenced in a study of cytomegalovirus exposure and HLA in healthy donors. Produced via immunoSEQ multiplex PCR; TCRdb's table is partial and in-frame only. The profile shows about 150,000 clones, 85% to 90% of them singletons. Material for sequencing was PBMCs. These receptors came from a human donor in good health.

The chain combines TRBV27 with TRBJ1-4; 7 nucleotides line up with TRBD1. J was trimmed by 2 bases and V by 7 bases; bases with no gene match: 10. The CDR3 is made up of 16 amino acids. CDR1 MNHEY and CDR2 SMNVEV come from the germline V gene (reference sequence). CDR3 DNA sequence: TGTGCCAGCAAAAGGGGCAGGGGGACGACTAATGAAAAACTGTTTTTT. Its protein is CASKRGRGTTNEKLFF.

This clone has just one count. J is TRBJ1-2 and V is TRBV9, with D hard to call. Between the trimmed V and J ends, which lost 1 base and 2 bases, there was a span of 12 bases. CDR1 and CDR2 from the germline V gene are SGDLS and YYNGEE. The CDR3 is made up of 15 amino acids. The CDR3 DNA is TGTGCCAGCAGCGTACGGTCAGGTTTGAACTATGGCTACACCTTC. As protein: CASSVRSGLNYGYTF.

This rearrangement joins TRBV2 to TRBJ2-7; D is unclear. CDR1 is SNHLY and CDR2 is FYNNEI in the germline V gene. The CDR3 has 11 amino acids. The V end was cut by 4 bases, the J end by 3 bases, with 4 bases between. The CDR3 here is CASSAYYEQYF. As DNA, the CDR3 is TGTGCCAGCAGTGCTTACTACGAGCAGTACTTC.

In DNA form, the CDR3 reads TGTGCCATGATCGCCAGGGGGCTACTCAACACTGAAGCTTTCTTT. This codes for CAMIARGLLNTEAFF. This chain joins TRBV2 and TRBJ1-1, with 8 bases fitting TRBD1. CDR1 SNHLY and CDR2 FYNNEI come from the germline V gene. The junction had 12 bases not matched to a gene; V was cut back by 10 bases and J by 2 bases. This CDR3 has 15 residues.

V is TRBV5-5 and J is TRBJ2-1; 11 bases are shared with TRBD2. V shed 5 bases, J shed 0 bases, and the junction held 4 bases outside the gene matches. The germline CDR1 and CDR2 sequences are SGHKS and YYEKEE (reference sequence). The CDR3 loop spans 16 amino acids. DNA of the CDR3: TGTGCCAGCAGTTATAGCGGGAGGGGCTCCTACAATGAGCAGTTCTTC. It yields the protein CASSYSGRGSYNEQFF.

This clone came up once. The genes are TRBV6-1 and TRBJ2-2, with TRBD1 identical over 10 bases. CDR1 is MNHNS and CDR2 is SASEGT in the germline V gene. The trim removed 6 bases at V and 8 bases at J, leaving 9 bases unmatched. The CDR3 totals 15 residues. The CDR3 protein is CASSAGTGESGELFF. CDR3 sequence (DNA): TGTGCCAGCAGCGCCGGGACAGGGGAGTCGGGGGAGCTGTTTTTT.

This clone occurred once. V and J are TRBV7-3 and TRBJ2-1, with 11 bases aligning to TRBD1. The trim removed 4 bases at V and 4 bases at J, leaving 3 bases unmatched. The CDR3 consists of 15 residues. Germline V gene data show CDR1 as SGHTA and CDR2 as FQGTGA. The CDR3 loop is CASSSGTGGYNEQFF. Here the CDR3 DNA reads TGTGCCAGCAGCTCTGGGACAGGGGGGTACAATGAGCAGTTCTTC.

The V call is TRBV5-4, the J call TRBJ2-1; tentatively, D is TRBD2 (6 bases). Germline loops: CDR1 SGHNT, CDR2 YYREEE (reference sequence). The CDR3 contains 13 residues. The germline V and J ends were trimmed by 2 bases and 7 bases, with 10 bases remaining between them. The CDR3 is CASSFAGGNEQFF. CDR3 DNA sequence: TGTGCCAGCAGCTTTGCAGGAGGGAATGAGCAGTTCTTC.

The chain joins TRBV2 to TRBJ1-1; TRBD1 might be the D (5 bases). The CDR3 has 17 residues. Germline V gene lookup returns CDR1 SNHLY and CDR2 FYNNEI. V was pared by 4 bases and J by 0 bases, with 18 bases between. CDR3: CASSVSSGREVNTEAFF. DNA of the CDR3: TGTGCCAGCAGTGTAAGCTCGGGACGGGAGGTGAACACTGAAGCTTTCTTT.

The rearrangement uses TRBV10-1 and TRBJ2-1; D gene ambiguous. V was clipped by 3 bases and J by 6 bases, with 12 bases between them. The germline V gene encodes CDR1 WNHNN and CDR2 SYGVQD (reference sequence). The length of the CDR3 is 14 residues. CDR3 nucleotide sequence: TGCGCCAGCAGTGAAAATCCTCGGGTCAATGAGCAGTTCTTC. Encoded protein: CASSENPRVNEQFF.

The chain is built from TRBV27 and TRBJ1-5; unclear D gene. Germline assignment: CDR1 MNHEY and CDR2 SMNVEV (reference sequence). V was cut by 6 bases and J by 3 bases, with 18 bases left in between. The CDR3 has 16 amino acids. CDR3 sequence (DNA): TGTGCCAGCAGACCTAGCCAGTCAGCTCCCAATCAGCCCCAGCATTTT. Translation gives CASRPSQSAPNQPQHF.